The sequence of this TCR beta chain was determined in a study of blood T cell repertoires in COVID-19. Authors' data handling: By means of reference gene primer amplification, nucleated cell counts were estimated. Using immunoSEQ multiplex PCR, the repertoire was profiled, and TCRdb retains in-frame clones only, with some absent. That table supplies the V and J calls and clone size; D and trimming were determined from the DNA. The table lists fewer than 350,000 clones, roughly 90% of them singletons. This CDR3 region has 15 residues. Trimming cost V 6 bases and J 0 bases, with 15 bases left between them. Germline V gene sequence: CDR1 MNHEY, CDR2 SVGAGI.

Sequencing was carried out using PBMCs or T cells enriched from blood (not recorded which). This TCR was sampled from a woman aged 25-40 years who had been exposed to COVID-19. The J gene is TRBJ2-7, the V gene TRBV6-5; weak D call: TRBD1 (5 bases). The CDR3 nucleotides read TGTGCCAGCAGGAAGGACATTCTCAACTCCTACGAGCAGTACTTC. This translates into CASRKDILNSYEQYF.